The clone carrying this T cell receptor (beta chain) was detected many times. This record comes from a study of blood T cells in healthy people across ages. Alongside a J-beta primer mix, a sample-barcoded 5' primer served in a second PCR lasting about 7 to 12 cycles. With 12 random nucleotides, a template-switch adaptor tagged each individual cDNA molecule. TCRdb passed the 5' RACE reads through MiXCR, listing each CDR3 protein once. This sample yields some 690,000 distinct CDR3 sequences, of which over 20% are seen a single time; approximately 20% belongs to the top ten. This CDR3 has 13 amino acids. CDR1 and CDR2 from the germline V gene are MNHEY and SVGAGI. V lost 10 bases to trimming and J lost 8 bases; unmatched junction nucleotides: 10.

This clonotype was sampled from a man aged 70-80 years in good health. The material sequenced was blood. The chain employs TRBV6-5 and TRBJ2-1, with TRBD1 identical over 8 bases. The CDR3 DNA is TGTGCCACCCACAGGGGGAAGACGGATGAGCAGTTCTTC. Encoded protein: CATHRGKTDEQFF.